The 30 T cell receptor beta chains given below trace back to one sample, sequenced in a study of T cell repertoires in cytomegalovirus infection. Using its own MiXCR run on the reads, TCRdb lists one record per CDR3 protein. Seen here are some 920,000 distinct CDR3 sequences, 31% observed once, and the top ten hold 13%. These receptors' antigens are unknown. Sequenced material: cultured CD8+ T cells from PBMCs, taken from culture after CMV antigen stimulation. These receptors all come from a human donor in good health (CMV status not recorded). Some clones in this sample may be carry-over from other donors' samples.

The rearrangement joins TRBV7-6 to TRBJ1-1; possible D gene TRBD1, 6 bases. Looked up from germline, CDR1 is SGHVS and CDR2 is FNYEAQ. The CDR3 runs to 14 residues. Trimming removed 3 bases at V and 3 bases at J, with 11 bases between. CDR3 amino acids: CASSFRGADTEAFF. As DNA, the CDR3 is TGTGCCAGCAGCTTTAGGGGGGCCGACACTGAAGCTTTCTTT. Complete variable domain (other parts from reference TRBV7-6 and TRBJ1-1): GAGVSQSPRYKVTKRGQDVALRCDPISGHVSLYWYRQALGQGPEFLTYFNYEAQQDKSGLPNDRFSAERPEGSISTLTIQRTEQRDSAMYRCASSFRGADTEAFFGQGTRLTVV.

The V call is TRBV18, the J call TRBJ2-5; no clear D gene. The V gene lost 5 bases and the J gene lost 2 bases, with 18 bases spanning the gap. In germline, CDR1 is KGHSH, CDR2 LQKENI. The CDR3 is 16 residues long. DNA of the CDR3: TGTGCCAGCTCAACGTCGGGTAACGCTTTTCAAGAGACCCAGTACTTC. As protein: CASSTSGNAFQETQYF. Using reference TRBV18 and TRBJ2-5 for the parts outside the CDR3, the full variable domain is NAGVMQNPRHLVRRRGQEARLRCSPMKGHSHVYWYRQLPEEGLKFMVYLQKENIIDESGMPKERFSAEFPKEGPSILRIQQVVRGDSAAYFCASSTSGNAFQETQYFGPGTRLLVL.

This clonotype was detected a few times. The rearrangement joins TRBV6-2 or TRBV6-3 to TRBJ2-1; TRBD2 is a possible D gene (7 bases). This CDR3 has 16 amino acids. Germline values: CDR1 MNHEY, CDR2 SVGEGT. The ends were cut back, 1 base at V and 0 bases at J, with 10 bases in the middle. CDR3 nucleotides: TGTGCCAGCAGTTACTTGGGGGGGCCCTCCTACAATGAGCAGTTCTTC. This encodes CASSYLGGPSYNEQFF.

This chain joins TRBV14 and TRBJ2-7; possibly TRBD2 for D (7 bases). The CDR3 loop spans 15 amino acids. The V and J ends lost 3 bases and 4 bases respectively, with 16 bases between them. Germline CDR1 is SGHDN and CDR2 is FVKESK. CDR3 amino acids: CASSHSRGASYEQYF. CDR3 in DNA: TGTGCCAGCAGCCACTCCCGGGGGGCTAGTTACGAGCAGTACTTC.

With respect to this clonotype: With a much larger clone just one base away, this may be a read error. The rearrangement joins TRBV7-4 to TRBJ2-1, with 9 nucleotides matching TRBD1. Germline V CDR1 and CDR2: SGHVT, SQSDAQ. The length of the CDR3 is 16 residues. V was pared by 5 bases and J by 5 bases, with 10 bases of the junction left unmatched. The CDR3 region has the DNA TGTGCCAGCAGCACGTACCGGGACAGGGTCGACAATGAGCAGTTCTTC. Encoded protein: CASSTYRDRVDNEQFF.

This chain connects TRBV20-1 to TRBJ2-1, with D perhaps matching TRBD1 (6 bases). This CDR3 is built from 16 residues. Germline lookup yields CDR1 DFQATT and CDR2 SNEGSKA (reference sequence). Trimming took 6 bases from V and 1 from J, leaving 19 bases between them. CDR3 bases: TGCAGTGCAAAGAGCAGGGGTAAGGGGTCCTACAATGAGCAGTTCTTC. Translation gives CSAKSRGKGSYNEQFF.

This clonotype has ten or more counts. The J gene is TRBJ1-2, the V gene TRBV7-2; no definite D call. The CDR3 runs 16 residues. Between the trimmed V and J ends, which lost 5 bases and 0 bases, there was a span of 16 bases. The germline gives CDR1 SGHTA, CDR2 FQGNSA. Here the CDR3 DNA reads TGTGCCAGCAGCCTACCTCAGTCGATAGCTAACTATGGCTACACCTTC. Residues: CASSLPQSIANYGYTF.

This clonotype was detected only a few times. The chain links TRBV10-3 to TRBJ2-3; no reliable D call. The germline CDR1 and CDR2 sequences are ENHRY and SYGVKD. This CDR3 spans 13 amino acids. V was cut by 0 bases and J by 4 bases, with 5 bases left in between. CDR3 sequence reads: CAISESGADTQYF. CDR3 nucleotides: TGTGCCATCAGTGAGTCGGGTGCAGATACGCAGTATTTT.

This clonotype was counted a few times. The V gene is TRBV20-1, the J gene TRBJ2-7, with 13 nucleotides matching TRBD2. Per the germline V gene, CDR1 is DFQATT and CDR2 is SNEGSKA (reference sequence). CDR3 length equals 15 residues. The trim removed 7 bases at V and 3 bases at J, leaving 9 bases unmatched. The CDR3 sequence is CSVPTSGGLGYEQYF. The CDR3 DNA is TGCAGTGTTCCGACTAGCGGGGGGCTCGGCTACGAGCAGTACTTC.

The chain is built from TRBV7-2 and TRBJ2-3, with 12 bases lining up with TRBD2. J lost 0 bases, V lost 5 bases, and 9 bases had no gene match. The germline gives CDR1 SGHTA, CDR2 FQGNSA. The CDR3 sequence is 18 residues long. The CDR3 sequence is CASSLTSGGLPSTDTQYF. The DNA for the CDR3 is TGTGCCAGCAGCCTTACTAGCGGGGGGCTACCTAGCACAGATACGCAGTATTTT. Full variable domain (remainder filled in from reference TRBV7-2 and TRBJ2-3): GAGVSQSPSNKVTEKGKDVELRCDPISGHTALYWYRQSLGQGLEFLIYFQGNSAPDKSGLPSDRFSAERTGGSVSTLTIQRTQQEDSAVYLCASSLTSGGLPSTDTQYFGPGTRLTVL.

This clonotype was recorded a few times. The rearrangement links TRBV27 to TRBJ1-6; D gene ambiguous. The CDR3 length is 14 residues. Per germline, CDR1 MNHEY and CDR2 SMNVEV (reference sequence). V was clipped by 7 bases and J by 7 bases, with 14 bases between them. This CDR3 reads CASKIGSENSPLHF. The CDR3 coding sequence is TGTGCCAGCAAGATCGGGTCGGAGAATTCACCCCTCCACTTT.

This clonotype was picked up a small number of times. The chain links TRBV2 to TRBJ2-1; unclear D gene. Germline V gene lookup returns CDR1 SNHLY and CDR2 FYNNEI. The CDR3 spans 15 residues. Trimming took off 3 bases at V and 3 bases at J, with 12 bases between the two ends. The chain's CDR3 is CASSDGHGGYNEQFF. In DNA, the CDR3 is TGTGCCAGCAGTGATGGGCACGGTGGCTACAATGAGCAGTTCTTC.

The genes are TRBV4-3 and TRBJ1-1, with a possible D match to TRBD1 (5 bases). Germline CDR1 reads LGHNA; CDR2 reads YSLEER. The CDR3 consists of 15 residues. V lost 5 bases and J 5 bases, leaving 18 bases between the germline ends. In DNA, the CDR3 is TGCGCCAGCAGCGAAGGGGCTGTGGGGTGGACTGAAGCTTTCTTT. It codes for CASSEGAVGWTEAFF.

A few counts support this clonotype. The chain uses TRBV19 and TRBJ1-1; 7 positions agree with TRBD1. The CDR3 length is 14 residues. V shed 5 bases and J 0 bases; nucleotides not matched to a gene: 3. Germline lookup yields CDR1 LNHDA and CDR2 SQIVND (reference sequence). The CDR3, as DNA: TGTGCCAGTAGTGCGGGACAGATGAACACTGAAGCTTTCTTT. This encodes CASSAGQMNTEAFF.

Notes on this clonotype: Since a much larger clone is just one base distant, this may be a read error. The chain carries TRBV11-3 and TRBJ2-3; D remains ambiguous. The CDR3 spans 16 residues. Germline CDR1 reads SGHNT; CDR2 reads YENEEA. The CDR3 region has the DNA TGTGTCAGCAGCTTAGGTGGCAGAGTCGGCACAGATACGCAGTATTTT. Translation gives CVSSLGGRVGTDTQYF.

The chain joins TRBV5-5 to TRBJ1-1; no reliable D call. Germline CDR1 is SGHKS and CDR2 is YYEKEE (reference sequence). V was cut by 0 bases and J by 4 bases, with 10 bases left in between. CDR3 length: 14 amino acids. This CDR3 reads CASSLVWVGTEAFF. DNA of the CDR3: TGTGCCAGCAGCTTGGTGTGGGTGGGCACTGAAGCTTTCTTT.

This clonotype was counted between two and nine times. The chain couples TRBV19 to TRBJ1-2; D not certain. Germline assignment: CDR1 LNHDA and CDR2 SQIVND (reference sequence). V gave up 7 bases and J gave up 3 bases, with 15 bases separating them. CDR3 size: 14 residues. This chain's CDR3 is CASNLGSNHYGYTF. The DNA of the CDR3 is TGTGCCAGTAATTTGGGCTCCAACCACTATGGCTACACCTTC. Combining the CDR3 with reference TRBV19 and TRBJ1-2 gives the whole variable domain DGGITQSPKYLFRKEGQNVTLSCEQNLNHDAMYWYRQDPGQGLRLIYYSQIVNDFQKGDIAEGYSVSREKKESFPLTVTSAQKNPTAFYLCASNLGSNHYGYTFGSGTRLTVV.

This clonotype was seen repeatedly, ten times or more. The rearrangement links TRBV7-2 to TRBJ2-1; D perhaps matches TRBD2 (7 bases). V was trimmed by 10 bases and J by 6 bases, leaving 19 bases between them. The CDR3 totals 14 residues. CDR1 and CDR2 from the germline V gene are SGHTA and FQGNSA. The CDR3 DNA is TGTGCCATCTTTGGGTGGGGGGGCTCCAATGAGCAGTTCTTC. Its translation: CAIFGWGGSNEQFF.

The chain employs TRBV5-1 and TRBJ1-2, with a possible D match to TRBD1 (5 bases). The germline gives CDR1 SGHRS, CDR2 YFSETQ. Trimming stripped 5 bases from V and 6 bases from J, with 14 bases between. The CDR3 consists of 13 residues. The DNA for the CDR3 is TGCGCCAGCAGTGAGAGGGACGTCGATGGCTACACCTTC. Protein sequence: CASSERDVDGYTF. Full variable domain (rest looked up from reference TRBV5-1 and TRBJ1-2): KAGVTQTPRYLIKTRGQQVTLSCSPISGHRSVSWYQQTPGQGLQFLFEYFSETQRNKGNFPGRFSGRQFSNSRSEMNVSTLELGDSALYLCASSERDVDGYTFGSGTRLTVV.

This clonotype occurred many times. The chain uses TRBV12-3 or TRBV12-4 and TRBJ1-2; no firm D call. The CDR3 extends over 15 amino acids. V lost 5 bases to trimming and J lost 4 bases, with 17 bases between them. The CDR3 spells CASSLSRMGSYGYTF. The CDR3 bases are TGTGCCAGCAGTCTCTCACGGATGGGCTCCTATGGCTACACCTTC.

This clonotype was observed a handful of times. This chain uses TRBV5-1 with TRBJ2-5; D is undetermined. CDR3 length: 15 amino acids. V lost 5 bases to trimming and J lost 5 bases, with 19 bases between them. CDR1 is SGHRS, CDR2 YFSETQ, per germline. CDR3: CASRIGPTPRETQYF. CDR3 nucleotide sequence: TGCGCCAGCAGAATAGGACCCACACCGAGGGAGACCCAGTACTTC.

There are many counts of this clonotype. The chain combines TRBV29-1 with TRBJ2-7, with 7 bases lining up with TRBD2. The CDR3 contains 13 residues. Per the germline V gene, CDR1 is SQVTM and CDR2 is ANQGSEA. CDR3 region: CIQGGTSSYEQYV. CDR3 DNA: TGCATCCAGGGAGGGACGAGCTCCTACGAGCAGTACGTC.

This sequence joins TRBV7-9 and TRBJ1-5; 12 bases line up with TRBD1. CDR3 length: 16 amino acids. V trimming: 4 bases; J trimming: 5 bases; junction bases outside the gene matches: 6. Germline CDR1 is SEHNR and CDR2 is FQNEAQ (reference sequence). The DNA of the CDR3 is TGTGCCAGCAGCTCCGGGACAGGGGGCCCGGATCAGCCCCAGCATTTT. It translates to CASSSGTGGPDQPQHF.

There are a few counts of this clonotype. CDR3 DNA: TGTGCCAGCAGTTCCCCGGGACAGGGGGCTAGTTGGGGCAATCAGCCCCAGCATTTT. It encodes CASSSPGQGASWGNQPQHF. V gene TRBV6-2 or TRBV6-3 combines with J gene TRBJ1-5; 12 bases agree with TRBD1. Trimming removed 4 bases from V and 2 bases from J; junction bases left unmatched: 12. Germline V CDR1 and CDR2: MNHEY, SVGEGT. CDR3 size: 19 residues.

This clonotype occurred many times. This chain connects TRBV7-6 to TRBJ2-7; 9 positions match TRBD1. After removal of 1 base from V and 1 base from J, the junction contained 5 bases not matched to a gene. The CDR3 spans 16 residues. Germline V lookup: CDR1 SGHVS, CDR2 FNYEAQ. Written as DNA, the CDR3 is TGTGCCAGCAGCTTAGAAACCGGGACAGGGTCCTACGAGCAGTACTTC. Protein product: CASSLETGTGSYEQYF.

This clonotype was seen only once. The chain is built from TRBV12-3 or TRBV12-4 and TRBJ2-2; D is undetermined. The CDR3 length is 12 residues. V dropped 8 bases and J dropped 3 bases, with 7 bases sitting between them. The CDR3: CASLAHTGELFF. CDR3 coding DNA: TGTGCCAGCCTCGCGCACACCGGGGAGCTGTTTTTT.

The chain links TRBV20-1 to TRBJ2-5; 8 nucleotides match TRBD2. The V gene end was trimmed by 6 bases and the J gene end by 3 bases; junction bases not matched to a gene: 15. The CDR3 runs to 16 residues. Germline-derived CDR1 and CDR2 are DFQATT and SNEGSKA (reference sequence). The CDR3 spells CSATAGESGGKETQYF. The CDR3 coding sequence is TGCAGTGCGACCGCCGGGGAAAGCGGGGGCAAAGAGACCCAGTACTTC.

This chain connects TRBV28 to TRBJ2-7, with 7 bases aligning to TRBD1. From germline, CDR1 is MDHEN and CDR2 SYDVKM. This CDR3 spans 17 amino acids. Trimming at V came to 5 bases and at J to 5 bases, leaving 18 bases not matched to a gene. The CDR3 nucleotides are TGTGCCAGCAGTCCCCTTCACGGACAGGTAAAAACCCACGAGCAGTACGTC. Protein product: CASSPLHGQVKTHEQYV.

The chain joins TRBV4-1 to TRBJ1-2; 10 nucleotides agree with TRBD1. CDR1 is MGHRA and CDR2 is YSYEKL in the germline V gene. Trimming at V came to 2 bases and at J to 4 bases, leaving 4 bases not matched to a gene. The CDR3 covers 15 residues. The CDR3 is CASSQPGTGVYGYTF. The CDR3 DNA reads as TGCGCCAGCAGCCAACCCGGGACAGGGGTCTATGGCTACACCTTC.

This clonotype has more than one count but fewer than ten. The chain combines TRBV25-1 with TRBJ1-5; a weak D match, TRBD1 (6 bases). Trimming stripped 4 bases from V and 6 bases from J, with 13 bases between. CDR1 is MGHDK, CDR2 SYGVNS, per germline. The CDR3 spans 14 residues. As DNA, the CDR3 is TGTGCCAGCAGTGCCCCAGGGGCCCCTCAGCCCCAGCATTTT. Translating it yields CASSAPGAPQPQHF. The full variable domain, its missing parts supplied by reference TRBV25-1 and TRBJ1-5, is EADIYQTPRYLVIGTGKKITLECSQTMGHDKMYWYQQDPGMELHLIHYSYGVNSTEKGDLSSESTVSRIRTEHFPLTLESARPSHTSQYLCASSAPGAPQPQHFGDGTRLSIL.